The source of this T cell receptor beta chain is a study of PD-L1 blockade in urothelial cancer. Looking at the study overall: T cell content in blood samples showed a median of 141,255.

Profiling relied on immunoSEQ multiplex PCR, and the TCRdb table lists in-frame clones only, not all of them. The sample lists around 50,000 clones, 82% seen once, with under 2% in the top ten. Specified time point: pretreatment peripheral blood. Germline V gene data show CDR1 as LGHNT and CDR2 as FRNRAP. The CDR3 totals 17 residues. V lost 4 bases to trimming and J lost 5 bases; unmatched junction nucleotides: 12. This clone was counted a few times. The chain couples TRBV12-5 to TRBJ2-2, with 8 bases lining up with TRBD2. This material consisted of PBMCs, taken around atezolizumab (anti-PD-L1) treatment. This sequence originates from a man aged 45-65 years with urothelial cancer. The CDR3 coding sequence is TGTGCTAGTGGTTCCTCGGGGGGGGGAATATGGACCGGGGAGCTGTTTTTT. Its translation: CASGSSGGGIWTGELFF. Variable domain in full (rest from reference TRBV12-5 and TRBJ2-2): DARVTQTPRHKVTEMGQEVTMRCQPILGHNTVFWYRQTMMQGLELLAYFRNRAPLDDSGMPKDRFSAEMPDATLATLKIQPSEPRDSAVYFCASGSSGGGIWTGELFFGEGSRLTVL.